This T cell receptor (beta chain) was found in a study of cytomegalovirus exposure and HLA in healthy donors. Findings and limits, study-wide: Among immune exposure information, only CMV serostatus was available. The authors later linked a missense DCLRE1C variant to TCR beta V- and J-gene trimming.

The germline CDR1 and CDR2 sequences are SEHNR and FQNEAQ (reference sequence). This CDR3 has 14 amino acids. V was pared by 4 bases and J by 3 bases, with 11 bases between. Nominally healthy donors were sampled, though unrecorded immune exposures were likely. Note on this clone: Antigen: not known.

This PCR relied on a set of 60 Vbeta primers and 13 Jbeta primers. TCRdb's table, derived via immunoSEQ multiplex PCR, lists solely in-frame clones and lacks some. In all, the sample yields 130,000 or so clones. This receptor was identified in a woman aged 35 to 49 in good health and CMV-seropositive. V is TRBV7-9 and J is TRBJ2-3; TRBD2 is a possible D gene (6 bases). The specimen was PBMCs. CDR3 residues: CASSSWTMTDTQYF. For the CDR3, the DNA is TGTGCCAGCAGCTCCTGGACTATGACAGATACGCAGTATTTT.